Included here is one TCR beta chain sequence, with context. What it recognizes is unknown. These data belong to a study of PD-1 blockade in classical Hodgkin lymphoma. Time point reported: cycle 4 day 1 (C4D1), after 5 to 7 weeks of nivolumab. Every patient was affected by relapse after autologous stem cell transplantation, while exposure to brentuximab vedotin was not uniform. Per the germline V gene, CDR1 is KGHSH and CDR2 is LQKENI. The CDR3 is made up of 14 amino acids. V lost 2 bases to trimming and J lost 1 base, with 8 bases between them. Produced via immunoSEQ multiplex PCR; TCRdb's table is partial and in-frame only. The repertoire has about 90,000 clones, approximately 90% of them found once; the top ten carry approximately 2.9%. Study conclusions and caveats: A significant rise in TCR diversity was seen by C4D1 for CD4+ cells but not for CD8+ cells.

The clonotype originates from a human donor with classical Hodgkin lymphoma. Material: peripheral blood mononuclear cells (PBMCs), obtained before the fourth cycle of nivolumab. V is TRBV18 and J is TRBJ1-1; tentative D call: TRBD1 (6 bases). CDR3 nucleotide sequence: TGTGCCAGCTCACCAGGGGGCCAGAACACTGAAGCTTTCTTT. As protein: CASSPGGQNTEAFF.